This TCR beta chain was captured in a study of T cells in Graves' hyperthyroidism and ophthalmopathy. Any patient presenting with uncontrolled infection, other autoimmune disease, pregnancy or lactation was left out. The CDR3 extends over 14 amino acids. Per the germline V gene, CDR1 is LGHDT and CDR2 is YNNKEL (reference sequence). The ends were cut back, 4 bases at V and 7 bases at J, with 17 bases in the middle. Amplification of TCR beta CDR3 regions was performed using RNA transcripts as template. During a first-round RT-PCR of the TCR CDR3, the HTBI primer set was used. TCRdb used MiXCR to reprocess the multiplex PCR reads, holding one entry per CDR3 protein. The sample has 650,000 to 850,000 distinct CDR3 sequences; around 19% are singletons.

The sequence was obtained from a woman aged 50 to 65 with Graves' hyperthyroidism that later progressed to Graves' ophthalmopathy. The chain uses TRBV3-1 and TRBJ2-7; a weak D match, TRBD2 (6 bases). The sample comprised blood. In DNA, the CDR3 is TGTGCCAGCAGCCTCTCTGCCGGGGACTCTGAGCAGTACTTC. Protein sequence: CASSLSAGDSEQYF.